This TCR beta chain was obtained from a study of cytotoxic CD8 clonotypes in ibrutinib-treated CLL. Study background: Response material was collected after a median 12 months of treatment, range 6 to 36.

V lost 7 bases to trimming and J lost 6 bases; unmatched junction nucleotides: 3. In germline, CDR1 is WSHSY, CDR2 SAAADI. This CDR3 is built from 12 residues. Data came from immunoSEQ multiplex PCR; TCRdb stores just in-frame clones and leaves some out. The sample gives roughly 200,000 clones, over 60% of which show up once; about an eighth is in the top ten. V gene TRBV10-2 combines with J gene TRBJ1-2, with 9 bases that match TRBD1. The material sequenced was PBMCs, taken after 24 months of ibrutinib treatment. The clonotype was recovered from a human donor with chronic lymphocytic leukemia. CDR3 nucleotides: TGCGCCAGCACCGACAGGGGGAATGGCTACACCTTC. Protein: CASTDRGNGYTF.